This TCR beta chain was recovered during a study of response to subunit inactivated influenza vaccine. Each CDR3 protein gets one entry after TCRdb re-called the RT-PCR reads with MiXCR. There are 550,000 to 800,000 distinct CDR3 sequences in the sample; about 15% occur only once, and less than 9% lies in the top ten. Study-wide results and limits: Few additional T cells are recruited per seasonal influenza vaccination, authors suggested.

Details on this clonotype: Antigen specificity is unknown.

CDR1 is MGHRA and CDR2 is YSYEKL in the germline V gene. V lost 5 bases, J lost 5 bases, and 21 bases stayed unmatched. The CDR3 is made up of 20 amino acids. The gene calls are TRBV4-1 and TRBJ1-6; 7 nucleotides align to TRBD1. The material was PBMCs from blood, obtained roughly 2 weeks before vaccination. This clonotype originated in a man in his forties or fifties who received an inactivated influenza vaccine. The CDR3 DNA follows: TGCGCCAGCAGCTCAAGGGCTTGGGGGTCAACCGGGACAGATAATTCACCCCTCCACTTT. Translating it yields CASSSRAWGSTGTDNSPLHF.